The 5 T cell receptor beta chains in this list originate from one sample, sequenced in a study of blood T cells in healthy people across ages. With a J-beta primer mix and a sample-barcoded 5' primer, a second PCR ran about 6 to 11 cycles. TCRdb recomputed calls from the 5' RACE reads with MiXCR, one row per CDR3 protein. The top ten hold 2.1% of the sample, which has about 1.8 million distinct CDR3 sequences, about 50% seen once. The sequenced material came from blood. The receptors were sampled from a middle-aged woman in good health.

This chain uses TRBV4-2 with TRBJ2-7; 8 bases are shared with TRBD1. Losses at the gene ends were 1 base for V and 6 bases for J; bases not matched to a gene: 20. Germline V gene sequence: CDR1 LGHNA, CDR2 YNFKEQ. This CDR3 contains 19 residues. CDR3 loop: CASSQAVNVAGQVRGEQYF. The CDR3 DNA reads TGTGCCAGCAGCCAAGCAGTGAATGTCGCGGGACAGGTACGAGGCGAGCAGTACTTC.

V and J are TRBV15 and TRBJ2-3; TRBD1 agrees at 7 bases. The CDR3 has 15 residues. The J segment lost 5 bases and the V segment lost 2 bases, leaving 7 bases of the junction unmatched. The germline CDR1 and CDR2 sequences are LNHNV and YYDKDF (reference sequence). The CDR3: CATSRIDRERDTQYF. DNA for the CDR3: TGTGCCACCAGCAGAATTGACAGGGAAAGAGATACGCAGTATTTT.

The gene calls are TRBV6-5 and TRBJ1-4; TRBD1 might be the D (5 bases). V was pared by 0 bases and J by 5 bases, with 22 bases between. From germline, CDR1 is MNHEY and CDR2 SVGAGI. CDR3 length equals 19 residues. CDR3 sequence: CASSYSGTWGSQKNEKLFF. Here the CDR3 DNA reads TGTGCCAGCAGTTACTCCGGGACGTGGGGCTCGCAAAAGAATGAAAAACTGTTTTTT.

The rearrangement links TRBV5-6 to TRBJ2-3; D uncertain. V lost 1 base, J lost 2 bases, and 11 bases lay in between. This CDR3 spans 15 amino acids. Germline V lookup: CDR1 SGHDT, CDR2 YYEEEE. The chain's CDR3 is CASSLWASDTDTQYF. DNA of the CDR3: TGTGCCAGCAGCTTGTGGGCTAGTGACACAGATACGCAGTATTTT.

This clonotype has at least ten counts. The CDR3 region is CATSDPQGSYNEQFF. The CDR3 nucleotides are TGTGCCACCAGTGATCCCCAGGGGTCCTACAATGAGCAGTTCTTC. The chain couples TRBV24-1 to TRBJ2-1; weak D call: TRBD1 (6 bases). Trimming removed 3 bases at V and 1 base at J, with 9 bases between. Germline CDR1 reads KGHDR; CDR2 reads SFDVKD. The CDR3 covers 15 residues.